The table lists the clone carrying this T cell receptor beta chain with a few counts. Its antigen is not identified. This sample was included in a study of T-cell reconstitution after alpha-beta-depleted transplantation in children. Points from the study as a whole: Several hundred expanded graft clones reportedly supplied alpha-beta T cells about two months after transplant. Recipient T cells and thymic progenitors that survived were the source of the high TCRbeta diversity seen at day 60 in some patients. T-cell counts and diversity were attributed mostly to newly produced T cells one year after transplant.

The ends were cut back, 6 bases at V and 4 bases at J, with 31 bases in the middle. This CDR3 contains 18 residues. CDR1 and CDR2 from the germline V gene are DFQATT and SNEGSKA (reference sequence). The TCRbeta library was prepared with unique molecular identifiers. MiXCR, applied by TCRdb to the PCR reads, yields one record per CDR3 protein. The sample comprises some 600,000 distinct CDR3 sequences, around 13% of which are singletons, and 2.2% rests with the top ten. The rearrangement uses TRBV20-1 and TRBJ2-7, with a weak D call TRBD2 (5 bases). The input for sequencing was PBMCs, mostly from graft donor cells, taken 360 days after TCRalphabeta/CD19-depleted stem cell transplant. The sequence was obtained from a male patient between 5 and 17 years old who had a stem cell transplant for acute myeloid leukemia, so the T cells may come from the graft donor. As DNA, the CDR3 is TGCAGTGCCCTCCCCCAAACTAGGTTTCTCGGCAGTCCATACGAGCAGTACTTC. Residues: CSALPQTRFLGSPYEQYF.